The 5 T cell receptor beta chains reported below all come from one sample, sequenced in a study of T cell changes during pregnancy in multiple sclerosis. TCRdb's table, derived via immunoSEQ multiplex PCR, lists solely in-frame clones and lacks some. The sample lists about 97,000 clones, 90% occurring once. The source material was peripheral blood, sampled in the second trimester of pregnancy. Receptors were obtained from a female donor in good health, enrolled as a control in a pregnancy study.

Points on this clone: Sequence at one end of the junction differs from germline and may be a read error. The rearrangement uses TRBV7-7 and TRBJ2-5; TRBD1 is a possible D gene (6 bases). This CDR3 is 13 amino acids long. Germline loops: CDR1 SSHAT, CDR2 FNYEAQ (reference sequence). This chain's CDR3 is CASSLDRLETQYF. The CDR3 bases are TGTGCTAGCAGCTTAGACAGGTTGGAGACCCAGTACTTC. Full variable domain (rest looked up from reference TRBV7-7 and TRBJ2-5): GAGVSQSPRYKVTKRGQDVTLRCDPISSHATLYWYQQALGQGPEFLTYFNYEAQPDKSGLPSDRFSAERPEGSISTLTIQRTEQRDSAMYRCASSLDRLETQYFGPGTRLLVL.

The chain is built from TRBV7-6 and TRBJ1-5; D is perhaps TRBD1 (6 bases). Trimming removed 4 bases from V and 7 bases from J, with 14 bases in between. Germline V gene lookup returns CDR1 SGHVS and CDR2 FNYEAQ. The CDR3 has 14 amino acids. The chain's CDR3 is CASSSGGPGQPQHF. DNA of the CDR3: TGTGCCAGCAGCTCGGGGGGGCCCGGGCAGCCCCAGCATTTT.

The chain joins TRBV5-1 to TRBJ2-3; TRBD2 agrees at 10 bases. CDR1 SGHRS and CDR2 YFSETQ come from the germline V gene. The V gene end was trimmed by 5 bases and the J gene end by 5 bases; junction bases not matched to a gene: 5. This CDR3 spans 14 amino acids. Here the CDR3 DNA reads TGCGCCAGCAGAAGCGGGAGGGCTAGAGATACGCAGTATTTT. Translating gives CASRSGRARDTQYF.

The chain carries TRBV5-1 and TRBJ1-6; 9 bases line up with TRBD1. CDR3 length: 17 amino acids. J gave up 5 bases and V 0 bases, and 6 bases lay outside the gene matches. CDR1 and CDR2 (germline): SGHRS, YFSETQ. CDR3 DNA: TGCGCCAGCAGCTTGGGTGGGACAGGGTCGAATAATTCACCCCTCCACTTT. Its protein product is CASSLGGTGSNNSPLHF. Drawing the rest from reference TRBV5-1 and TRBJ1-6, the complete variable domain is KAGVTQTPRYLIKTRGQQVTLSCSPISGHRSVSWYQQTPGQGLQFLFEYFSETQRNKGNFPGRFSGRQFSNSRSEMNVSTLELGDSALYLCASSLGGTGSNNSPLHFGNGTRLTVT.

The rearrangement uses TRBV29-1 and TRBJ1-1, with 8 bases aligning to TRBD1. This CDR3 region has 14 residues. V lost 4 bases, J lost 1 base, and 5 bases stayed unmatched. Germline V gene sequence: CDR1 SQVTM, CDR2 ANQGSEA. The chain's CDR3 is CSVVTGERNTEAFF. In DNA, the CDR3 is TGCAGCGTTGTGACAGGGGAGAGGAACACTGAAGCTTTCTTT. Drawing the rest from reference TRBV29-1 and TRBJ1-1, the complete variable domain is SAVISQKPSRDICQRGTSLTIQCQVDSQVTMMFWYRQQPGQSLTLIATANQGSEATYESGFVIDKFPISRPNLTFSTLTVSNMSPEDSSIYLCSVVTGERNTEAFFGQGTRLTVV.